Shown below are 8 T cell receptor beta chains from a single sample sequenced in a study of T-cell reconstitution after alpha-beta-depleted transplantation in children (dated by TCRdb to 2016 to 2017). The library was made by PCR. The reads were generated on an Illumina HiSeq 2500. To normalize quantification of the TCRbeta repertoire, the TCR libraries were built with molecular barcoding that relied on unique molecular identifiers. TCRdb trimmed the raw reads at Q25, called clones with MiXCR and kept productive beta chains. Rows are combined by CDR3 protein, so each entry shows the most common genes and DNA. The sample table holds hundreds of thousands of distinct CDR3 sequences, of which over 10% were seen once. The ten largest clones represent 2.2% of the sample. What this sample's treatment or condition label stands for: allogeneic hematopoietic cell transplantation with graft depleted of TCRalphabeta T cells and CD19 B cells.

Sequenced here: PBMCs, mostly from graft donor cells, sampled 360 days after TCRalphabeta/CD19-depleted stem cell transplant. These receptors all stem from a male patient younger than 18 who had a stem cell transplant for acute myeloid leukemia, so the T cells may come from the graft donor.

V is TRBV12-3 or TRBV12-4 and J is TRBJ2-1; D is possibly TRBD1 or TRBD2 (5 bases each). The CDR3 has 13 residues. Trimming stripped 8 bases from V and 3 bases from J, with 11 bases between. The CDR3 reads CASGGTHYNEQFF. The CDR3 bases are TGTGCCAGCGGGGGAACTCACTACAATGAGCAGTTCTTC.

The rearrangement uses TRBV29-1 and TRBJ2-1, with D possibly matching TRBD1 (6 bases). This CDR3 has 13 amino acids. V was shortened by 8 bases and J by 2 bases, with 13 bases between the two germline ends. CDR1 and CDR2 from the germline V gene are SQVTM and ANQGSEA. The CDR3 spells CSLRAGAYNEQFF. The CDR3 region has the DNA TGCAGCTTACGAGCAGGGGCCTACAATGAGCAGTTCTTC.

The chain has TRBV7-2 and TRBJ2-7, with a weak D call TRBD2 (5 bases). CDR1 is SGHTA, CDR2 FQGNSA, per germline. V was clipped by 1 base and J by 1 base, with 8 bases between them. The CDR3 totals 14 residues. The CDR3 loop is CASSLGLMSYEQYF. The CDR3 DNA reads TGTGCCAGCAGCTTAGGACTAATGTCCTACGAGCAGTACTTC.

The sample holds a few counts of this clonotype. The chain carries TRBV5-1 and TRBJ2-1, with TRBD2 matching 9 bases. Losses at the gene ends were 0 bases for V and 15 bases for J; bases not matched to a gene: 13. The CDR3 is 15 amino acids. In germline, CDR1 is SGHRS, CDR2 YFSETQ. CDR3 coding DNA: TGCGCCAGCAGCTTGGAGACACTTAGCGGGAGTGGGGGGTTCTTC. Its translation is CASSLETLSGSGGFF.

This clonotype was seen a few times. The genes are TRBV5-5 and TRBJ2-1, with D unresolved. Looked up from germline, CDR1 is SGHKS and CDR2 is YYEKEE (reference sequence). Deletions cut 3 bases from V and 3 bases from J, with 13 bases between. The CDR3 extends over 15 amino acids. The DNA of the CDR3 is TGTGCCAGCAGCTCTTCCTACAAGGGCTACAATGAGCAGTTCTTC. It translates to CASSSSYKGYNEQFF.

The rearrangement links TRBV7-8 to TRBJ2-5, with 10 nucleotides matching TRBD2. Germline values: CDR1 SGHVS, CDR2 FQNEAQ. The length of the CDR3 is 16 residues. V shed 0 bases and J 1 base; nucleotides not matched to a gene: 2. The CDR3 bases are TGTGCCAGCAGCTTAGCAGTAGCGGGAGGCCAAGAGACCCAGTACTTC. This translates into CASSLAVAGGQETQYF.

J is TRBJ2-4 and V is TRBV21-1; TRBD1 is the table's D call and was not checked against the DNA. TRBV21-1 is a pseudogene locus. This CDR3 is 15 amino acids long. In nucleotides, the CDR3 is TGTGCCAGCAAGTGGGAGCCCTTAGCCAAAAACATTCAGTACTTC. Translating gives CASKWEPLAKNIQYF.

This chain links TRBV20-1 with TRBJ2-3; 7 nucleotides line up with TRBD2. CDR1 and CDR2 (germline): DFQATT, SNEGSKA (reference sequence). V lost 6 bases to trimming and J lost 4 bases; unmatched junction nucleotides: 10. The CDR3 is 14 amino acids. CDR3 DNA sequence: TGCAGTGCCCTCATAACGGGAGGAGCAGATACGCAGTATTTT. This sequence encodes CSALITGGADTQYF.